This TCR beta chain appears in the sequencing data of a study of shared clonotypes between healthy human individuals. Study findings and constraints: All-four-donor shared clonotypes had higher generation probabilities than non-shared clonotypes did. Relative to memory subsets, naive subsets generally showed larger estimated richness. The study sampled only blood, and tissue repertoires likely differ.

CDR1 and CDR2 from the germline V gene are SGHRS and YFSETQ. The CDR3 sequence is 16 residues long. The V end lost 1 base, the J end lost 1 base, and 13 bases lay between the germline ends. The assay was immunoSEQ multiplex PCR, and TCRdb's table has in-frame clones only and misses some. Of millions of clones listed, about 95% are singletons. With regard to this clone: The antigen remains unidentified.

Nashville, Tennessee was home to all donors, each a Caucasian adult. The chain links TRBV5-1 to TRBJ2-3; no clear D gene. The origin of this receptor is a man between 18 and 29 years old in good health. The sequenced material came from naive CD4+ T cells sorted from blood. Subset noted: CD45RA+ positively selected. In nucleotides, the CDR3 is TGCGCCAGCAGCTTGATGGGGAATCAGGGCACAGATACGCAGTATTTT. Translating it yields CASSLMGNQGTDTQYF. Variable domain in full (rest from reference TRBV5-1 and TRBJ2-3): KAGVTQTPRYLIKTRGQQVTLSCSPISGHRSVSWYQQTPGQGLQFLFEYFSETQRNKGNFPGRFSGRQFSNSRSEMNVSTLELGDSALYLCASSLMGNQGTDTQYFGPGTRLTVL.